These T cell receptor beta chains were read from a single sample in a study of shared clonotypes between healthy human individuals. The table came from immunoSEQ multiplex PCR; TCRdb's copy has only in-frame clones and leaves some out. The sample yields over a million clones, approximately 80% seen once. Sequencing was done on a sample of memory CD4+ T cells from PBMCs. These TCRs come from a man younger than 35 in good health. Some clones in this sample may be carry-over from other donors' samples. The CDR3 runs from the conserved cysteine through the conserved F or W. Each record gives: J gene, V gene, clone size, D gene, CDR3 DNA, CDR3 protein. D genes are given only for firm matches. Only some rows state a clone size, as once, few, many or a class for expanded clones.

j_call: TRBJ2-1; v_call: TRBV9; clone_size: .; d_call: TRBD2; cdr3_nt: TGTGCCAGCAGCCCGCGGACTAGCGAGTACGACAATGAGCAGTTCTTC; cdr3_aa: CASSPRTSEYDNEQFF
j_call: TRBJ1-4; v_call: TRBV5-1; clone_size: .; d_call: .; cdr3_nt: TGCGCCAGCAGCCGAGAGGGTAGGGCAGAACGTAATGAAAAACTGTTTTTT; cdr3_aa: CASSREGRAERNEKLFF
j_call: TRBJ2-1; v_call: TRBV11-3; clone_size: .; d_call: TRBD2; cdr3_nt: TGTGCCAGCAGCCGGGCTAGCGGGATCTTTGGATTAGATCCTGAGCAGTTCTTC; cdr3_aa: CASSRASGIFGLDPEQFF
j_call: TRBJ2-2; v_call: TRBV11-1; clone_size: .; d_call: .; cdr3_nt: TGTGCCAGCAGCTTCGGCGGGACGAACACCGGGGAGCTGTTTTTT; cdr3_aa: CASSFGGTNTGELFF
j_call: TRBJ1-1; v_call: TRBV7-9; clone_size: once; d_call: TRBD1; cdr3_nt: TGTGCCAGCGGCCGGGACAGGTGGAACACTGAAGCTTTCTTT; cdr3_aa: CASGRDRWNTEAFF
j_call: TRBJ2-5; v_call: TRBV30; clone_size: .; d_call: .; cdr3_nt: TGTGCCTGGAGTGAGACTAGATTTGGAGAGACCCAGTACTTC; cdr3_aa: CAWSETRFGETQYF
j_call: TRBJ1-2; v_call: TRBV9; clone_size: .; d_call: .; cdr3_nt: TGTGCCAGCAGCGTAGTACAGGGAGGTGGTGGCTACACCTTC; cdr3_aa: CASSVVQGGGGYTF
j_call: TRBJ1-1; v_call: TRBV28; clone_size: .; d_call: .; cdr3_nt: TGTGCCAGCAGTCGGGCTGAAGCTTTCTTT; cdr3_aa: CASSRAEAFF
j_call: TRBJ2-7; v_call: TRBV29-1; clone_size: .; d_call: .; cdr3_nt: TGCAGCGCCATGGACGGAGGGTACGAGCAGTACTTC; cdr3_aa: CSAMDGGYEQYF
j_call: TRBJ2-7; v_call: TRBV6-5; clone_size: .; d_call: .; cdr3_nt: TGTGCCAGCACCGGGTCCTACGAGCAGTACTTC; cdr3_aa: CASTGSYEQYF
j_call: TRBJ2-5; v_call: TRBV7-9; clone_size: few; d_call: .; cdr3_nt: TGTGCCAGCAGCTTCTATAGCGAGACCCAGTACTTC; cdr3_aa: CASSFYSETQYF
j_call: TRBJ1-3; v_call: TRBV4-3; clone_size: .; d_call: .; cdr3_nt: TGCGCCAGCAGCCGCGGGTGGGGAAACACCATATATTTT; cdr3_aa: CASSRGWGNTIYF
j_call: TRBJ2-1; v_call: TRBV7-3; clone_size: .; d_call: .; cdr3_nt: TGTGCCAGCAGCTTATTAGCCCCCCAAAGCGGAGGGTCCAATGAGCAGTTCTTC; cdr3_aa: CASSLLAPQSGGSNEQFF
j_call: TRBJ1-2; v_call: TRBV9; clone_size: .; d_call: .; cdr3_nt: TGTGCCAGCAGCGGGGGTGAGGCCCGAGATGGCTACACCTTC; cdr3_aa: CASSGGEARDGYTF
j_call: TRBJ1-2; v_call: TRBV27; clone_size: .; d_call: .; cdr3_nt: TGTGCCAGCAGTTCTCGCCGGGGGGCTAACTATGGCTACACCTTC; cdr3_aa: CASSSRRGANYGYTF
j_call: TRBJ2-3; v_call: TRBV6-1; clone_size: .; d_call: .; cdr3_nt: TGTGCCAGCAGACCCCTCTCGGGCCGCACAGATACGCAGTATTTT; cdr3_aa: CASRPLSGRTDTQYF
j_call: TRBJ1-2; v_call: TRBV19; clone_size: .; d_call: .; cdr3_nt: TGTGCCAGTAGTTCCCAGGGGATTTATGGCTACACCTTC; cdr3_aa: CASSSQGIYGYTF
j_call: TRBJ2-7; v_call: TRBV27; clone_size: many; d_call: .; cdr3_nt: TGTGCCAGCAGTTTGGTCCCCCACGGGTCCGAGCAGTACTTC; cdr3_aa: CASSLVPHGSEQYF
j_call: TRBJ1-1; v_call: TRBV27; clone_size: .; d_call: .; cdr3_nt: TGTGCCAGCAGGATGGGACCGAACACTGAAGCTTTCTTT; cdr3_aa: CASRMGPNTEAFF
j_call: TRBJ2-7; v_call: TRBV5-1; clone_size: .; d_call: TRBD2; cdr3_nt: TGCGCCAGCAGCGCCGGTGGGGGTCCTAGCGGGAGTGACGAGCAGTACTTC; cdr3_aa: CASSAGGGPSGSDEQYF